Below, 6 T cell receptor beta chains from the same sample are listed, as sequenced in a study of blood T cell repertoires in COVID-19. The protocol was immunoSEQ multiplex PCR, while the TCRdb copy is restricted to in-frame clones and leaves out a portion. In the table there are 200,000 to 250,000 clones, approximately 92% of which are singletons. The sequencing sample was made of PBMCs or T cells enriched from blood (not recorded which). The receptors were sampled from a young woman in a cohort exposed to, infected with or recovered from COVID-19 (not recorded which).

The chain links TRBV27 to TRBJ1-1; 7 nucleotides agree with TRBD1. V trimming: 5 bases; J trimming: 2 bases; junction bases outside the gene matches: 11. CDR3 size: 16 residues. Germline V gene lookup returns CDR1 MNHEY and CDR2 SMNVEV (reference sequence). CDR3 DNA: TGTGCCAGCAGTCCCCCCGGGACAGATAGTAACACTGAAGCTTTCTTT. Translation gives CASSPPGTDSNTEAFF.

The chain carries TRBV6-1 and TRBJ2-2; TRBD2 is a possible D gene (6 bases). Trimming stripped 2 bases from V and 4 bases from J, with 17 bases between. Germline V CDR1 and CDR2: MNHNS, SASEGT. The CDR3 spans 17 residues. The CDR3 protein is CASSERLSGATTGELFF. The DNA for the CDR3 is TGTGCCAGCAGTGAAAGGTTGTCGGGAGCGACCACCGGGGAGCTGTTTTTT.

This CDR3 is CSVADQTGFEQFF. CDR3 DNA: TGCAGCGTTGCGGACCAGACGGGGTTTGAGCAGTTCTTC. The chain carries TRBV29-1 and TRBJ2-1; a possible D gene is TRBD2 (5 bases). This CDR3 region has 13 residues. Germline assignment: CDR1 SQVTM and CDR2 ANQGSEA. The V end lost 4 bases, the J end lost 9 bases, and 16 bases lay between the germline ends.

The chain joins TRBV28 to TRBJ1-3; the D is unclear. There are 14 residues in the CDR3. CDR1 is MDHEN and CDR2 is SYDVKM in the germline V gene. The ends were cut back, 6 bases at V and 0 bases at J, with 9 bases in the middle. The CDR3 DNA follows: TGTGCCAGCAGGTTGGGCCGCTCTGGAAACACCATATATTTT. Its translation is CASRLGRSGNTIYF. Drawing the rest from reference TRBV28 and TRBJ1-3, the complete variable domain is DVKVTQSSRYLVKRTGEKVFLECVQDMDHENMFWYRQDPGLGLRLIYFSYDVKMKEKGDIPEGYSVSREKKERFSLILESASTNQTSMYLCASRLGRSGNTIYFGEGSWLTVV.

The J gene is TRBJ2-2, the V gene TRBV3-1 (or the pseudogene TRBV3-2); possibly TRBD1 for D (6 bases). V lost 3 bases and J 7 bases, leaving 15 bases between the germline ends. The germline CDR1 and CDR2 sequences are LGHDT and YNNKEL (reference sequence). The CDR3 is 15 amino acids. The DNA for the CDR3 is TGTGCCAGCAGCCAGGGTGGGGGCGCGGGCGGGGAGCTGTTTTTT. Residues: CASSQGGGAGGELFF.

The chain recombines TRBV24-1 with TRBJ2-3; TRBD1 matches at 11 bases. This CDR3 contains 16 residues. Trimming at V came to 3 bases and at J to 3 bases, leaving 4 bases not matched to a gene. Germline CDR1 KGHDR, CDR2 SFDVKD. The CDR3 sequence: CATSDGWDRGTDTQYF. The CDR3 nucleotides read TGTGCCACCAGTGATGGTTGGGACAGGGGGACAGATACGCAGTATTTT.